The sequence of this T cell receptor (beta chain) was determined in a study of blood T cells in healthy people across ages. Study-wide points: The study could not conclusively compare naive and antigen-experienced cells, given its unsorted PBMCs. The authors considered diversity estimates from one million T cells to be underestimates.

As to this clonotype: Its antigen is not known.

Primers used in a second PCR of roughly 6 to 12 cycles were a sample-barcoded 5' primer and a J-beta primer mix. TCRdb re-called the 5' RACE reads through MiXCR, storing one row per CDR3 protein. The data contain 1.5 million to 2 million distinct CDR3 sequences, under 30% of them seen just once; the ten biggest clones take up roughly 8%. Healthy individuals of Caucasian origin from Russia, aged about 6 to 95, served as donors. Each donor supplied around 10 milliliters of peripheral blood. The CDR3 has 14 residues. Trimming removed 6 bases from V and 4 bases from J; junction bases left unmatched: 5. Germline values: CDR1 MNHEY, CDR2 SVGAGI.

The genes are TRBV6-5 and TRBJ1-4; TRBD1 matches at 7 bases. The sequence was obtained from a woman in her twenties or thirties in good health. Source material: blood. The CDR3 DNA reads TGTGCCAGCAGAAGGGACAGCGGTAATGAAAAACTGTTTTTT. Protein sequence: CASRRDSGNEKLFF.